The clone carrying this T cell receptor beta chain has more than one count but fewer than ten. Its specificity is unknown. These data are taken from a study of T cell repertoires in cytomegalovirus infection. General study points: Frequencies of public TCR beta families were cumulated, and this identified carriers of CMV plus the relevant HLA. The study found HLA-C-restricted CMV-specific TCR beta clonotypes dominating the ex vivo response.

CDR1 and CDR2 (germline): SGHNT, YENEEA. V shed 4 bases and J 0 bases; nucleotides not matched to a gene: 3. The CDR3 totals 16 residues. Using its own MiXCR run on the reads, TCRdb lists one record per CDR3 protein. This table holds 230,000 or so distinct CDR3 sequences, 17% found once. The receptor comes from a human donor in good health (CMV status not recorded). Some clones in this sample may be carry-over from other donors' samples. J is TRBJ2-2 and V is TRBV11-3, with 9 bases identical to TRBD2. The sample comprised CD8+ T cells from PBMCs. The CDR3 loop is CASSSRLAANTGELFF. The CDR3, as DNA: TGTGCCAGCAGCTCGCGACTAGCGGCGAACACCGGGGAGCTGTTTTTT. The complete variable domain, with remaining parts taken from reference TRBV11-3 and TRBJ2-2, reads EAGVVQSPRYKIIEKKQPVAFWCNPISGHNTLYWYLQNLGQGPELLIRYENEEAVDDSQLPKDRFSAERLKGVDSTLKIQPAELGDSAVYLCASSSRLAANTGELFFGEGSRLTVL.